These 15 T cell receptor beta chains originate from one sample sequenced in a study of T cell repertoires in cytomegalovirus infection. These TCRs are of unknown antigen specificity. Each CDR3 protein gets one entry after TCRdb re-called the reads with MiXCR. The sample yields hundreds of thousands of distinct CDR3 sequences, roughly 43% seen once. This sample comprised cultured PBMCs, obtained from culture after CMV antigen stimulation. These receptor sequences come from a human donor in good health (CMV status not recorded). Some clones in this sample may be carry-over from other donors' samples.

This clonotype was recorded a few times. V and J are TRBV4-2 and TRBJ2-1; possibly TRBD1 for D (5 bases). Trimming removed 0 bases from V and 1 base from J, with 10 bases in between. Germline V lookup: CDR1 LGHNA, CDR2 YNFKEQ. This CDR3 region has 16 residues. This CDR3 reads CASSQDQGQSYNEQFF. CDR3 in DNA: TGTGCCAGCAGCCAAGATCAGGGCCAGTCCTACAATGAGCAGTTCTTC.

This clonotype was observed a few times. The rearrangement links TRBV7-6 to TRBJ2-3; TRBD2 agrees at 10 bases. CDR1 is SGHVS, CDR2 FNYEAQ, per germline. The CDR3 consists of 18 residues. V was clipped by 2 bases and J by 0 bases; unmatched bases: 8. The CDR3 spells CASSLRIGTSDSTDTQYF. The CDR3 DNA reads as TGTGCCAGCAGCTTAAGAATAGGGACTAGCGACAGCACAGATACGCAGTATTTT. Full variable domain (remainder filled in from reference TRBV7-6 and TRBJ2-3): GAGVSQSPRYKVTKRGQDVALRCDPISGHVSLYWYRQALGQGPEFLTYFNYEAQQDKSGLPNDRFSAERPEGSISTLTIQRTEQRDSAMYRCASSLRIGTSDSTDTQYFGPGTRLTVL.

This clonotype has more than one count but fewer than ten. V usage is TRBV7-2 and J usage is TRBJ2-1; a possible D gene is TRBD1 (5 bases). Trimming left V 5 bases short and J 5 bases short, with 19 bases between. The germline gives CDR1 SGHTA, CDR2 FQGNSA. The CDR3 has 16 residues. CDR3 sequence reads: CASSPVFWARDNEQFF. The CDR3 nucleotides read TGTGCCAGCAGCCCCGTTTTCTGGGCCAGGGACAATGAGCAGTTCTTC.

CDR3 sequence: CASSVSGTIAGEQYF. CDR3 nucleotide sequence: TGTGCCAGCAGCGTTAGCGGGACTATAGCCGGCGAGCAGTACTTC. This sequence joins TRBV7-2 and TRBJ2-7; TRBD2 matches at 8 bases. Germline assignment: CDR1 SGHTA and CDR2 FQGNSA. The CDR3 length is 15 residues. Trimming took 5 bases from V and 6 from J; bases not matched to a gene: 12.

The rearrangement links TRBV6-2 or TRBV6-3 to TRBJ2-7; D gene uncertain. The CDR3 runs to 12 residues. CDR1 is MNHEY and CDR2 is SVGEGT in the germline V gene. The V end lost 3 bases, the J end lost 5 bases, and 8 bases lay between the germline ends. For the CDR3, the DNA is TGTGCCAGCAGTTATCCCCCTGACGAGCAGTACTTC. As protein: CASSYPPDEQYF.

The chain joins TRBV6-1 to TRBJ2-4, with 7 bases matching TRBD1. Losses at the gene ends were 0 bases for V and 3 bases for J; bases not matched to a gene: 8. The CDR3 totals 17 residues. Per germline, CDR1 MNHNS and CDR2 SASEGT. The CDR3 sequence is CASSEASGTAIKNIQYF. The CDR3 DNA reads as TGTGCCAGCAGTGAAGCATCCGGGACAGCCATCAAAAACATTCAGTACTTC.

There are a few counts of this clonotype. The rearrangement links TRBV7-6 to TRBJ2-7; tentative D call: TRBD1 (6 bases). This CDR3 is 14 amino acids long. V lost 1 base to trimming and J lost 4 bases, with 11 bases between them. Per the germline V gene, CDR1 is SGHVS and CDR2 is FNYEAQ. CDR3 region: CASSLETGYYEQYF. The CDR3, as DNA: TGTGCCAGCAGCTTAGAGACAGGCTATTACGAGCAGTACTTC.

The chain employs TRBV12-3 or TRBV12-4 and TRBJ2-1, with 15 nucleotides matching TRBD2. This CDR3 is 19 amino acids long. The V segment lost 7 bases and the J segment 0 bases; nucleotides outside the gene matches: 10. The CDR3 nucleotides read TGTGCCAGCACCCCTGATGGGACTAGCGGGAGGTGCTCCTACAATGAGCAGTTCTTC. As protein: CASTPDGTSGRCSYNEQFF.

In DNA form, the CDR3 reads TGTGCCAGCAGCTTAGGTCAAAGAAGCACAGATACGCAGTATTTT. Its protein is CASSLGQRSTDTQYF. V usage is TRBV11-2 and J usage is TRBJ2-3; D is unclear. This CDR3 is built from 15 residues. Germline CDR1 reads SGHAT; CDR2 reads FQNNGV. V gave up 1 base and J gave up 0 bases, with 8 bases separating them.

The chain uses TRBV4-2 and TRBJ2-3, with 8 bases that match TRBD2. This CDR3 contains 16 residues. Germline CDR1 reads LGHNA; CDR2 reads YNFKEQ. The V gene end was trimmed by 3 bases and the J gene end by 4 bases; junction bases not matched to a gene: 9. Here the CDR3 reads CASSQLDSGVADTQYF. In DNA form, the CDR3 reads TGTGCCAGCAGCCAGTTAGATAGCGGGGTGGCAGATACGCAGTATTTT.

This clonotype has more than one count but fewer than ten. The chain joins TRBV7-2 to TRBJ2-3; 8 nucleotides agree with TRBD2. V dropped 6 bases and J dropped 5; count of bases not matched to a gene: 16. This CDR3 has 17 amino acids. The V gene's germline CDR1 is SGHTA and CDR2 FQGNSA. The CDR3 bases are TGTGCCAGCAGTAGTATACGGGGGGGGGGCCGTGGAGATACGCAGTATTTT. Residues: CASSSIRGGGRGDTQYF.

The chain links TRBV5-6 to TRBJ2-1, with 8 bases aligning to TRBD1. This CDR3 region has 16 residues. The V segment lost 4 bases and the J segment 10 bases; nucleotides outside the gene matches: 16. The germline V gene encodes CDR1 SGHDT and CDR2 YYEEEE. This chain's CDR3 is CASSLWTGPGGYEQFF. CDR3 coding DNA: TGTGCCAGCAGCCTATGGACAGGGCCAGGCGGTTACGAGCAGTTCTTC.

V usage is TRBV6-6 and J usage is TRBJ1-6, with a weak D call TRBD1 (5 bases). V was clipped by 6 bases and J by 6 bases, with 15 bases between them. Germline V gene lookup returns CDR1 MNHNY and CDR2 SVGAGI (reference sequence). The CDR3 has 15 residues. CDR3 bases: TGTGCCAGCAGCTTGGGGTCGGGGGGTAATTCACCCCTCCACTTT. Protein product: CASSLGSGGNSPLHF.

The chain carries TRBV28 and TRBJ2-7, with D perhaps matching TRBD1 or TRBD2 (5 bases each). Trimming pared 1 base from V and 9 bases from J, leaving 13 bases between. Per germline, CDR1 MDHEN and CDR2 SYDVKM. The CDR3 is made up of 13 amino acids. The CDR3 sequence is CASSLFGGSVQYF. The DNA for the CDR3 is TGTGCCAGCAGTTTATTTGGGGGTTCGGTGCAGTACTTC. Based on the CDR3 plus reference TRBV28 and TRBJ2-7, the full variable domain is DVKVTQSSRYLVKRTGEKVFLECVQDMDHENMFWYRQDPGLGLRLIYFSYDVKMKEKGDIPEGYSVSREKKERFSLILESASTNQTSMYLCASSLFGGSVQYFGPGTRLTVT.

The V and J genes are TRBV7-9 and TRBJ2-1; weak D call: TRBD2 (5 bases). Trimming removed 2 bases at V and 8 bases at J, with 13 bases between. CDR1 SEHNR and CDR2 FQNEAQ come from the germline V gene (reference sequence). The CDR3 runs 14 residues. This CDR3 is CASSLLGPGDEQFF. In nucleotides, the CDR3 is TGTGCCAGCAGCTTACTAGGGCCCGGGGATGAGCAGTTCTTC.